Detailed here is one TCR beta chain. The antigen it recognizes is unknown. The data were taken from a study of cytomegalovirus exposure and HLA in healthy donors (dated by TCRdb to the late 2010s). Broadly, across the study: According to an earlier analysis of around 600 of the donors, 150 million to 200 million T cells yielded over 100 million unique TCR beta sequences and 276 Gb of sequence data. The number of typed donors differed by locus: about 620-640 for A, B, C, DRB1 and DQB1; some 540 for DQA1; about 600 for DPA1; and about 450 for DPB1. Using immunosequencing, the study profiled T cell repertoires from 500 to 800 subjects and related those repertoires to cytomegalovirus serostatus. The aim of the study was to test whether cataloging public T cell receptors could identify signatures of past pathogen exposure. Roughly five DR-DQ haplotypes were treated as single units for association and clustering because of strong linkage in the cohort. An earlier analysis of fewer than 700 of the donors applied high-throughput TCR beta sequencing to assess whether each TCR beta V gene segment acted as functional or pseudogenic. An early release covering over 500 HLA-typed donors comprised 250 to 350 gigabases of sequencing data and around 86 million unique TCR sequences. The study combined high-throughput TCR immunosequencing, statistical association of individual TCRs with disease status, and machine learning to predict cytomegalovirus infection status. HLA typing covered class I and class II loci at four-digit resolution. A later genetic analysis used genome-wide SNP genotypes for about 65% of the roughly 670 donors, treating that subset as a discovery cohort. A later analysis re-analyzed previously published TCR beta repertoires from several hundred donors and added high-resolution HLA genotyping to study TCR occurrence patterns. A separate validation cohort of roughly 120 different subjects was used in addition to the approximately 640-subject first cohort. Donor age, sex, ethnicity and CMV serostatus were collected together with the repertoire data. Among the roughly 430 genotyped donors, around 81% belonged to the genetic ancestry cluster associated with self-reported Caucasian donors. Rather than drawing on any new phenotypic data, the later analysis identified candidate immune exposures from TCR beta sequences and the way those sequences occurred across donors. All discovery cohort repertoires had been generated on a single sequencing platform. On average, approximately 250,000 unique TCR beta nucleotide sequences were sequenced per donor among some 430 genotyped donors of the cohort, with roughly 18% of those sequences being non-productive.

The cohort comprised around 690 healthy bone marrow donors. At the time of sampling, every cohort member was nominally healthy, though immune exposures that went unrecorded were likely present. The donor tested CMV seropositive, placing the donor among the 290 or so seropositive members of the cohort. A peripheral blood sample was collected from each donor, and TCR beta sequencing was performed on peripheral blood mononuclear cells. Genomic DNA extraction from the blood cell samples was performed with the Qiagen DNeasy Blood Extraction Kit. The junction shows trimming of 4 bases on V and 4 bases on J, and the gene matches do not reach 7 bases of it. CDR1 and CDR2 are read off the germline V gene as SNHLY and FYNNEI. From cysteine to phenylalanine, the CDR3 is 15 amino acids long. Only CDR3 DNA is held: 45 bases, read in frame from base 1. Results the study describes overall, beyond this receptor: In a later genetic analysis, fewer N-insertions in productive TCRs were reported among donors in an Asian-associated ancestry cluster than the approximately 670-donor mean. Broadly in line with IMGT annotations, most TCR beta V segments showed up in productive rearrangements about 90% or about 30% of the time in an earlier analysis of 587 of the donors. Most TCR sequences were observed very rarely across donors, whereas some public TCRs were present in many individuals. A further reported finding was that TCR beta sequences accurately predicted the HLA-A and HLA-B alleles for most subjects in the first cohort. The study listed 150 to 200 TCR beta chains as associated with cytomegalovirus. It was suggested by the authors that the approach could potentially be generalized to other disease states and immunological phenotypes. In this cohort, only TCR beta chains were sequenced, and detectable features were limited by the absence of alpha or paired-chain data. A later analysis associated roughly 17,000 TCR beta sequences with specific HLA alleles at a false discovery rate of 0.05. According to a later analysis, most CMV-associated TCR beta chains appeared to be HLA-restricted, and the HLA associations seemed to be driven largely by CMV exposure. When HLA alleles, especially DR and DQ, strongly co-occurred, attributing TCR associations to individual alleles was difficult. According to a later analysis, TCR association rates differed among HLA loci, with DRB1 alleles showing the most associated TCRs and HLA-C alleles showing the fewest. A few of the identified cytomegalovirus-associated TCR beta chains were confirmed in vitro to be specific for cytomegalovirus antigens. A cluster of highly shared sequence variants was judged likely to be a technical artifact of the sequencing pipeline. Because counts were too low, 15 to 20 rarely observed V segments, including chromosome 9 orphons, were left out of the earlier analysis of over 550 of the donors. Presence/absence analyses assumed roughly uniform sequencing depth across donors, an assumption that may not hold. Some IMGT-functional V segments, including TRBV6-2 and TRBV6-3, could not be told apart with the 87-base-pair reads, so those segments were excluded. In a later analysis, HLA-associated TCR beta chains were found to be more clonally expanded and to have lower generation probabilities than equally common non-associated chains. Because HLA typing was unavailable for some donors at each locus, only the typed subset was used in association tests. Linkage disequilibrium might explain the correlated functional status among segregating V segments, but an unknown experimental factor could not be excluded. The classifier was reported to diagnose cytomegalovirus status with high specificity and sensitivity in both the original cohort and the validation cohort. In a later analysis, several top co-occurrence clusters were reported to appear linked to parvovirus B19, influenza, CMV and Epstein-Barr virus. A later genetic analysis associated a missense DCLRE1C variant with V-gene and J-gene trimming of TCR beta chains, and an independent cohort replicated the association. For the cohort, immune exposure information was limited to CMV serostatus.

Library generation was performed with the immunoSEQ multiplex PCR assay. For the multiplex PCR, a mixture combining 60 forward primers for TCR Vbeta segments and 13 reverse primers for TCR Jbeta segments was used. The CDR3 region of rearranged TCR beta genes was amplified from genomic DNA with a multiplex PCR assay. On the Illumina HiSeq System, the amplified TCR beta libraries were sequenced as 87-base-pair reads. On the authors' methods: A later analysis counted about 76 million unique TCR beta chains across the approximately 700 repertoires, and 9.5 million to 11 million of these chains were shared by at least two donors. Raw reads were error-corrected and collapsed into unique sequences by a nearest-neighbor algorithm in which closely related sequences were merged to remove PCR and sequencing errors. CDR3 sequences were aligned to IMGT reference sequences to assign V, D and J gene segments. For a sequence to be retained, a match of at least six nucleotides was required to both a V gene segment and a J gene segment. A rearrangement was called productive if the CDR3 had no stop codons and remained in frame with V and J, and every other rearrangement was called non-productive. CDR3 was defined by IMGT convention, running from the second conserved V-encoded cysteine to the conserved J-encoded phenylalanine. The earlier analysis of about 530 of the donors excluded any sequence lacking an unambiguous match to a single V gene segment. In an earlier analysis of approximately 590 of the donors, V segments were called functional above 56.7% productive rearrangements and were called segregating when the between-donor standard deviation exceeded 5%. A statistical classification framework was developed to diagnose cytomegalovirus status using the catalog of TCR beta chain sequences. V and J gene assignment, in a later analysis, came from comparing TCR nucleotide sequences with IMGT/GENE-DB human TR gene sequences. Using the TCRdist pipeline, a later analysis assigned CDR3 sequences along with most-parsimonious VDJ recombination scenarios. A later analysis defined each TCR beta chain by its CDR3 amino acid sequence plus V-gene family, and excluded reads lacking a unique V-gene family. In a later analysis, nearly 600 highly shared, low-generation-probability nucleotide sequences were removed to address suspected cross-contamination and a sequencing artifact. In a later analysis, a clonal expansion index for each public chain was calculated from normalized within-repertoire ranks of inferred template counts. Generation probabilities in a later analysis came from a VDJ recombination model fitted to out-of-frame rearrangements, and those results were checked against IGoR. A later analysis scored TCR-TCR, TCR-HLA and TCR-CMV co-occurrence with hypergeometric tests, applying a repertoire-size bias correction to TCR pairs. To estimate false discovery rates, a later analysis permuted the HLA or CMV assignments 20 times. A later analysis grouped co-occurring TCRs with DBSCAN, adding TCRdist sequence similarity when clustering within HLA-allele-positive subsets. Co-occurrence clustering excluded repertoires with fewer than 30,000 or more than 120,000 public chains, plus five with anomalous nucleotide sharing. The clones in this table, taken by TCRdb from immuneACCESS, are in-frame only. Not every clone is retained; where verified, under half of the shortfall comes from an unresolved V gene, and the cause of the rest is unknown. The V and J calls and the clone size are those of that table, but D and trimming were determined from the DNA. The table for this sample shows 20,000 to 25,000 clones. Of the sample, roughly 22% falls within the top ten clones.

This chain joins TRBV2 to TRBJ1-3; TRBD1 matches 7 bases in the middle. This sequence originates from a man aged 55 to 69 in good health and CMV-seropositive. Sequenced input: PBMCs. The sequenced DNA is TGTGCCAGCAGTGGGGGGACAGCCTCCGGAAACACCATATATTTT. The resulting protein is CASSGGTASGNTIYF.